The clone carrying this T cell receptor beta chain came up a few times. Antigen: not known. As for treatment: oral pan-JAK inhibitor, 5-10 mg twice daily. As part of sample collection, lesional scalp punch biopsies and peripheral blood were taken from alopecia areata patients. The CDR3 covers 10 residues. Between the trimmed V and J ends, which lost 9 bases and 7 bases, there was a span of 6 bases. From germline, CDR1 is LNHDA and CDR2 SQIVND (reference sequence). TCR sequencing used cDNA made by reverse transcription of extracted RNA. Only in-frame clones appear in the TCRdb table, and some are missing; sequencing was by immunoSEQ multiplex PCR. The table has 150,000 to 200,000 clones, about three fifths seen once. This record belongs to a study of CD8+ T cells in alopecia areata. Broader study findings: Scalp clonality and expanded CD8+ clones among the top 100 were significantly decreased by tofacitinib.

This TCR was sampled from a human donor with alopecia areata. The sequencing used CD4+ T cells sorted from blood, collected at approximately week 50, from a patient treated with tofacitinib. The chain combines TRBV19 with TRBJ1-4; D gene ambiguous. CDR3: CASDCEKLFF. The CDR3 coding sequence is TGTGCCAGCGACTGTGAAAAACTGTTTTTT.